The 17 T cell receptor beta chains given below trace back to one sample, sequenced in a study of CD8+CD57+ T cells in acquired aplastic anemia. Patients who underwent sequencing had shown CD8+CD57+ cell expansion by flow cytometry. The template used for profiling TCR beta VDJ and CDR3 was genomic DNA. In TCRdb, the reads were re-called with MiXCR into one record per CDR3 protein. The sample yields 95,000 to 150,000 distinct CDR3 sequences, 55% to 60% seen once. The sample taken for sequencing was sorted CD4+, CD8+, or CD8+CD57+ T cells (not recorded which) from PBMCs. These receptors all stem from a human donor with aplastic anemia.

In nucleotides, the CDR3 is TGTGCCATCAGTGAGTCTGGTCCCAGAGGACACTATGGCTACACCTTC. Encoded protein: CAISESGPRGHYGYTF. This chain connects TRBV10-3 to TRBJ1-2; D remains ambiguous. The V end lost 0 bases, the J end lost 3 bases, and 14 bases lay between the germline ends. Germline CDR1 and CDR2: ENHRY and SYGVKD. The CDR3 spans 16 residues.

The CDR3 protein is CATSDPGGTPDNEQFF. CDR3 DNA: TGTGCCACCAGTGACCCGGGGGGGACACCAGACAATGAGCAGTTCTTC. V and J are TRBV24-1 and TRBJ2-1; 8 bases are a match to TRBD2. From germline, CDR1 is KGHDR and CDR2 SFDVKD. J gave up 5 bases and V 4 bases, and 9 bases lay outside the gene matches. There are 16 residues in the CDR3.

This clonotype was detected only a few times. For the CDR3, the DNA is TGTGCCAGTAGTATAATGTCCGCAAATCAGCCCCAGCATTTT. Residues: CASSIMSANQPQHF. The V and J genes are TRBV19 and TRBJ1-5; no clear D. Looked up from germline, CDR1 is LNHDA and CDR2 is SQIVND (reference sequence). Trimming left V 2 bases short and J 4 bases short, with 9 bases between. The CDR3 is 14 amino acids. The full variable domain, completed using reference TRBV19 and TRBJ1-5, is DGGITQSPKYLFRKEGQNVTLSCEQNLNHDAMYWYRQDPGQGLRLIYYSQIVNDFQKGDIAEGYSVSREKKESFPLTVTSAQKNPTAFYLCASSIMSANQPQHFGDGTRLSIL.

The J gene is TRBJ2-3, the V gene TRBV24-1; 7 bases align to TRBD2. In germline, CDR1 is KGHDR, CDR2 SFDVKD. The CDR3 covers 19 residues. Trimming at V came to 4 bases and at J to 2 bases, leaving 17 bases not matched to a gene. The DNA of the CDR3 is TGTGCCACCAGTGACGCCCGCCCGTATGAAGCGGGACCCACAGATACGCAGTATTTT. This codes for CATSDARPYEAGPTDTQYF.

The genes are TRBV3-1 and TRBJ1-4; D is undetermined. CDR3 size: 15 residues. The ends were cut back, 4 bases at V and 0 bases at J, with 9 bases in the middle. Germline assignment: CDR1 LGHDT and CDR2 YNNKEL (reference sequence). The CDR3: CASSRDIATNEKLFF. The DNA for the CDR3 is TGTGCCAGCAGCCGAGACATCGCAACTAATGAAAAACTGTTTTTT.

This clonotype turned up a few times. This chain joins TRBV6-2 or TRBV6-3 and TRBJ1-1, with D possibly being TRBD1 (5 bases). Germline lookup yields CDR1 MNHEY and CDR2 SVGEGT. CDR3 length: 18 amino acids. Trimming left V 4 bases short and J 0 bases short, with 21 bases between. The CDR3 nucleotides read TGTGCCAGCAGTTCGGGACGGCTAGCATCCTCCATGAACACTGAAGCTTTCTTT. Translating gives CASSSGRLASSMNTEAFF.

Comment on this clonotype: A clone one base away is much larger, so this may be a read error. V usage is TRBV12-3 or TRBV12-4 and J usage is TRBJ1-2, with D maybe TRBD1 (5 bases). V was trimmed by 1 base and J by 6 bases, leaving 12 bases between them. The CDR3 contains 14 residues. The CDR3 is CASSLVRGADGYTF. CDR3 nucleotides: TGTGCCAGCAGTTTAGTTAGGGGTGCAGATGGCTACACCTTC.

This clonotype appeared a few times. The chain uses TRBV19 and TRBJ2-7; D may be TRBD1 (5 bases). This CDR3 is built from 14 residues. Germline V gives CDR1 LNHDA, CDR2 SQIVND (reference sequence). V lost 6 bases and J lost 0, with 12 bases in between. The CDR3 spells CASRLTVNSYEQYF. Here the CDR3 DNA reads TGTGCCAGTAGACTGACAGTGAACTCCTACGAGCAGTACTTC.

Comments on this clonotype: It is likely a read error, because the conserved phenylalanine at the end of the CDR3 is missing. The chain carries TRBV6-1 and TRBJ2-7, with a weak D call TRBD2 (6 bases). The V gene lost 5 bases and the J gene lost 4 bases, with 21 bases spanning the gap. Germline V gene sequence: CDR1 MNHNS, CDR2 SASEGT. The CDR3 has 16 amino acids. CDR3 region: CASSPGLLGRRYEQYL. Written as DNA, the CDR3 is TGTGCCAGCAGTCCCGGCTTGCTTGGGAGGCGATACGAGCAGTACCTC.

The sample holds many counts of this clonotype. V is TRBV5-8 and J is TRBJ1-1; D remains unclear. This CDR3 spans 13 amino acids. V was trimmed by 4 bases and J by 1 base, leaving 8 bases between them. From germline, CDR1 is SGHTS and CDR2 YDEGEE. The CDR3 DNA sequence: TGTGCCAGCAGCGAACTATGGAACACTGAAGCTTTCTTT. Its translation: CASSELWNTEAFF.

This clonotype appeared many times. The rearrangement joins TRBV19 to TRBJ2-3; D remains ambiguous. Germline CDR1 LNHDA, CDR2 SQIVND (reference sequence). The CDR3 length is 15 residues. With 5 bases removed from V and 0 bases from J, the gap between germline ends came to 12 bases. The CDR3 sequence is CASSSRAASTDTQYF. CDR3 bases: TGTGCCAGTAGTTCCCGGGCGGCGAGCACAGATACGCAGTATTTT.

The chain links TRBV5-1 to TRBJ2-2; D call uncertain. The CDR3 has 13 amino acids. Trimming took off 0 bases at V and 7 bases at J, with 7 bases between the two ends. The germline V gene has CDR1 SGHRS and CDR2 YFSETQ. This chain's CDR3 is CASSLGVDGELFF. The CDR3 DNA reads as TGCGCCAGCAGCTTGGGGGTGGACGGGGAGCTGTTTTTT.

The chain employs TRBV7-3 and TRBJ1-6; the D is unclear. The CDR3 contains 14 residues. The V gene lost 2 bases and the J gene lost 7 bases, with 9 bases spanning the gap. CDR1 and CDR2 from the germline V gene are SGHTA and FQGTGA. Here the CDR3 reads CASSLAGSNSPLHF. The DNA of the CDR3 is TGTGCCAGCAGCTTAGCCGGATCCAATTCACCCCTCCACTTT.

The chain uses TRBV11-1 and TRBJ2-3; 8 nucleotides match TRBD2. Germline V gives CDR1 SGHAT, CDR2 FQDESV (reference sequence). V was clipped by 1 base and J by 4 bases; unmatched bases: 1. The CDR3 is made up of 14 amino acids. CDR3 DNA sequence: TGTGCCAGCAGCTTAGGAGCGGGAGCAGATACGCAGTATTTT. It is translated as CASSLGAGADTQYF.

This chain joins TRBV20-1 and TRBJ2-5, with a tentative D call TRBD2 (6 bases). Germline assignment: CDR1 DFQATT and CDR2 SNEGSKA (reference sequence). The V end lost 5 bases, the J end lost 9 bases, and 13 bases lay between the germline ends. There are 11 residues in the CDR3. The CDR3 protein is CSALGLPSQYF. The CDR3 DNA sequence: TGCAGTGCTCTGGGACTCCCCTCCCAGTACTTC.

The chain is built from TRBV20-1 and TRBJ2-3; D is perhaps TRBD1 or TRBD2 (5 bases each). The ends were cut back, 0 bases at V and 0 bases at J, with 10 bases in the middle. CDR3 size: 15 residues. Germline V gene lookup returns CDR1 DFQATT and CDR2 SNEGSKA (reference sequence). The CDR3 sequence is CSARDYEGSTDTQYF. The CDR3 region has the DNA TGCAGTGCTAGAGATTACGAGGGGAGCACAGATACGCAGTATTTT.

The rearrangement links TRBV7-9 to TRBJ2-2, with a possible D match to TRBD1 (6 bases). V lost 5 bases, J lost 3 bases, and 7 bases lay in between. The CDR3 length is 13 residues. Germline V gene data show CDR1 as SEHNR and CDR2 as FQNEAQ (reference sequence). The CDR3 region has the DNA TGTGCCAGCAGCCACAGGGACACCGGGGAGCTGTTTTTT. This encodes CASSHRDTGELFF. The complete variable domain, with remaining parts taken from reference TRBV7-9 and TRBJ2-2, reads DTGVSQNPRHKITKRGQNVTFRCDPISEHNRLYWYRQTLGQGPEFLTYFQNEAQLEKSRLLSDRFSAERPKGSFSTLEIQRTEQGDSAMYLCASSHRDTGELFFGEGSRLTVL.